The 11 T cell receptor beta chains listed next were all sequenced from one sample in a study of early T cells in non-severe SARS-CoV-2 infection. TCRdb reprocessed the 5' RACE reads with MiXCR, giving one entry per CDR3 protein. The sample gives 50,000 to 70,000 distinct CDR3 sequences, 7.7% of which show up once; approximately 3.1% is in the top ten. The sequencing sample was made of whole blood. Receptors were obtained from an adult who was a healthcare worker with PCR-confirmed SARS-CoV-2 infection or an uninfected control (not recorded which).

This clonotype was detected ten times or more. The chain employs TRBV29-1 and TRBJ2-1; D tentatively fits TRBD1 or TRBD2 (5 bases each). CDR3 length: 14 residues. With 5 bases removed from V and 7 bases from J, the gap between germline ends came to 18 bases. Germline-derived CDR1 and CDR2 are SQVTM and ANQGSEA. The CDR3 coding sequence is TGCAGCGTTTGGCAGGGAGCATCGTATAATGAGCAGTTCTTC. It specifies CSVWQGASYNEQFF.

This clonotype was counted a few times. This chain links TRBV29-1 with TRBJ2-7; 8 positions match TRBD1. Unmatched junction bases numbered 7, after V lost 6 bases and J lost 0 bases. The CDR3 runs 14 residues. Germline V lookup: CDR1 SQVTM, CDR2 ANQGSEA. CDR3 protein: CSVETGTGSYEQYF. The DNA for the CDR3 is TGCAGCGTGGAAACCGGGACAGGCTCCTACGAGCAGTACTTC.

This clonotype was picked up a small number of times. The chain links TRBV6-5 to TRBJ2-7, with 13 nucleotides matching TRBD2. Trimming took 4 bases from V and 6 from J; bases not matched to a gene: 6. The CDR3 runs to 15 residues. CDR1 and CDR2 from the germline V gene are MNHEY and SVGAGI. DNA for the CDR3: TGTGCCAGCAGTTTCGGACTAGCGGGAGTCAGCGAGCAGTACTTC. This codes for CASSFGLAGVSEQYF.

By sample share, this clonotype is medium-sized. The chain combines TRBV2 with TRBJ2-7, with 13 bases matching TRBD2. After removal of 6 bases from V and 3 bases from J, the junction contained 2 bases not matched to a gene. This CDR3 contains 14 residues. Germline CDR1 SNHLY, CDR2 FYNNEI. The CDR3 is CASSRTSGSYEQYF. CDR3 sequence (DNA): TGTGCCAGCAGCCGGACTAGCGGGAGCTACGAGCAGTACTTC. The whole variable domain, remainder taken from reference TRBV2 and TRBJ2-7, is EPEVTQTPSHQVTQMGQEVILRCVPISNHLYFYWYRQILGQKVEFLVSFYNNEISEKSEIFDDQFSVERPDGSNFTLKIRSTKLEDSAMYFCASSRTSGSYEQYFGPGTRLTVT.

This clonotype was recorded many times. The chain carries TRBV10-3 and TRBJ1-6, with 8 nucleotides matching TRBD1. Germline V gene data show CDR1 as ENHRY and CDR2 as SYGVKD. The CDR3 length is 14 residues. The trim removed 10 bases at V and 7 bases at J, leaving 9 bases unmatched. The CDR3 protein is CATSATGENSPLHF. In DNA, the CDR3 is TGTGCCACCTCCGCGACAGGGGAAAATTCACCCCTCCACTTT.

The CDR3 DNA sequence: TGCGCCAGCAGCTTCAGACAGTACAATGAGCAGTTCTTC. It specifies CASSFRQYNEQFF. The chain has TRBV5-1 and TRBJ2-1, with D possibly TRBD1 on 5 matching bases. V lost 2 bases to trimming and J lost 4 bases, with 7 bases between them. The CDR3 totals 13 residues. Looked up from germline, CDR1 is SGHRS and CDR2 is YFSETQ.

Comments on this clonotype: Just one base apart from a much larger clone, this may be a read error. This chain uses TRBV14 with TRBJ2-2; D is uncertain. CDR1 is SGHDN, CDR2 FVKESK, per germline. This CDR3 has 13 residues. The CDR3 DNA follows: TGTGTCAGCAGCCATCAGAACACCGGGGAGCTGTTTTTT. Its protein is CVSSHQNTGELFF. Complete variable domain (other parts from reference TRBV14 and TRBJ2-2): EAGVTQFPSHSVIEKGQTVTLRCDPISGHDNLYWYRRVMGKEIKFLLHFVKESKQDESGMPNNRFLAERTGGTYSTLKVQPAELEDSGVYFCVSSHQNTGELFFGEGSRLTVL.

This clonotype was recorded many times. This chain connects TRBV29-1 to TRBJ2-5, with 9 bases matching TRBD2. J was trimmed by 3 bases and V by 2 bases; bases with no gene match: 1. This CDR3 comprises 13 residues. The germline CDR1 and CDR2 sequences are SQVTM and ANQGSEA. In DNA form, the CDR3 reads TGCAGCGTTGAAAGACTAGCGGAAGAGACCCAGTACTTC. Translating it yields CSVERLAEETQYF. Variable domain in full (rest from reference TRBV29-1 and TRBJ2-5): SAVISQKPSRDICQRGTSLTIQCQVDSQVTMMFWYRQQPGQSLTLIATANQGSEATYESGFVIDKFPISRPNLTFSTLTVSNMSPEDSSIYLCSVERLAEETQYFGPGTRLLVL.

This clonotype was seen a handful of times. In DNA form, the CDR3 reads TGCGCCAGCAGCTTCGCGGGTGGACAGGGCTACAATGAGCAGTTCTTC. Its translation: CASSFAGGQGYNEQFF. The V and J genes are TRBV5-1 and TRBJ2-1; TRBD1 aligns across 8 bases. Germline values: CDR1 SGHRS, CDR2 YFSETQ. The CDR3 has 16 amino acids. J lost 3 bases, V lost 2 bases, and 7 bases had no gene match.

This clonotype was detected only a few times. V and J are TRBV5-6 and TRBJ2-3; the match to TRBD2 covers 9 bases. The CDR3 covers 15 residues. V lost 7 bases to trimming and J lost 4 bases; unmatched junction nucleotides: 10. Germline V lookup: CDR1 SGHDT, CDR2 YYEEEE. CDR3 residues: CASSRGGLAADTQYF. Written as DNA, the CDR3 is TGTGCCAGCTCCCGTGGGGGACTAGCCGCAGATACGCAGTATTTT.

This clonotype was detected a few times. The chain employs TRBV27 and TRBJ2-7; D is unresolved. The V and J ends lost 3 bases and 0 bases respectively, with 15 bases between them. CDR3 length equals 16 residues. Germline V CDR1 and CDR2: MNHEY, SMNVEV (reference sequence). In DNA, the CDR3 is TGTGCCAGCAGTTTGAGTATCGGTAGCTTCTCCTACGAGCAGTACTTC. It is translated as CASSLSIGSFSYEQYF.